The 3 T cell receptor beta chains given below trace back to one sample, sequenced in a study of T-cell memory formation after mild COVID-19. In TCRdb, the 5' RACE reads were re-called with MiXCR into one record per CDR3 protein. The sample carries some 280,000 distinct CDR3 sequences, about a sixth recorded once. Material for sequencing was PBMCs or a T cell subset sorted from them (not recorded which). The receptors were sampled from a man aged 18 to 30 who had mild COVID-19 (a few samples of this study predate the infection). Cell type and time point are not known.

This rearrangement joins TRBV4-1 to TRBJ1-6; TRBD1 matches 9 bases. Germline values: CDR1 MGHRA, CDR2 YSYEKL. The CDR3 runs to 19 residues. V lost 0 bases and J lost 5; bases outside the gene matches: 11. The CDR3: CASSQDSFGDRADNSPLHF. CDR3 in DNA: TGCGCCAGCAGCCAAGACTCCTTTGGGGACAGGGCCGATAATTCACCCCTCCACTTT.

This clonotype was detected ten times or more. The rearrangement links TRBV29-1 to TRBJ2-3; no clear D gene. CDR1 SQVTM and CDR2 ANQGSEA come from the germline V gene. This CDR3 contains 12 residues. V lost 0 bases to trimming and J lost 3 bases, with 4 bases between them. This CDR3 is CSVEDRTDTQYF. The CDR3 DNA reads as TGCAGCGTTGAAGACCGAACAGATACGCAGTATTTT.

The V gene is TRBV5-1, the J gene TRBJ2-1; 14 bases match TRBD2. Trimming took 5 bases from V and 1 from J; bases not matched to a gene: 5. The CDR3 runs to 17 residues. Per germline, CDR1 SGHRS and CDR2 YFSETQ. CDR3 DNA sequence: TGCGCCAGCAGGACTAGCGGGGGGGCTGGTTCCTACAATGAGCAGTTCTTC. It yields the protein CASRTSGGAGSYNEQFF.